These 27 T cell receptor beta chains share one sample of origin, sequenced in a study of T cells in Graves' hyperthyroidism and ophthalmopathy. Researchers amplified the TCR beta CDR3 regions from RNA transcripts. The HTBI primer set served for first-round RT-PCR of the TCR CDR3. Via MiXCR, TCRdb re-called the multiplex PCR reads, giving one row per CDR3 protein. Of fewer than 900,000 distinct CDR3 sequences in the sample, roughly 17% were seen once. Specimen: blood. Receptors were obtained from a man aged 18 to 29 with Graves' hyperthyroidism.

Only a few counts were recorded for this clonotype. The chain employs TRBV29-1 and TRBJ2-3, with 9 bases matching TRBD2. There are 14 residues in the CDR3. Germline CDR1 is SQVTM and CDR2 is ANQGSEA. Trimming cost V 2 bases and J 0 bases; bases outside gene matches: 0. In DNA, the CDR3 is TGCAGCGTTGAAAGCGGGGGGAGCACAGATACGCAGTATTTT. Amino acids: CSVESGGSTDTQYF.

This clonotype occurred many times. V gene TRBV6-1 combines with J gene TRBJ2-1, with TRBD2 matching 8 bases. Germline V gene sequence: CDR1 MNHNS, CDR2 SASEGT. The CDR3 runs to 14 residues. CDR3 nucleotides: TGTGCGGTTAGCGGGATGAGCTCCTACAATGAGCAGTTCTTC. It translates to CAVSGMSSYNEQFF.

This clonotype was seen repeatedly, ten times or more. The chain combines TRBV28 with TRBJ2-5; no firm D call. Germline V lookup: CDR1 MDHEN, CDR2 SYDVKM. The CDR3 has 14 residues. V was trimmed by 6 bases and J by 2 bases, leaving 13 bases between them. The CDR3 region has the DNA TGTGCCAGCAGCCCCATTAGGGAACAAGAGACCCAGTACTTC. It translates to CASSPIREQETQYF.

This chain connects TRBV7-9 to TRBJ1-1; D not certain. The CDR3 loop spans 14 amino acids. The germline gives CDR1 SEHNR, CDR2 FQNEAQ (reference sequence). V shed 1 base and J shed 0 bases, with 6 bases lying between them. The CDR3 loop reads CASSLVRLNTEAFF. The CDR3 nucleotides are TGTGCCAGCAGCTTAGTCCGATTGAACACTGAAGCTTTCTTT.

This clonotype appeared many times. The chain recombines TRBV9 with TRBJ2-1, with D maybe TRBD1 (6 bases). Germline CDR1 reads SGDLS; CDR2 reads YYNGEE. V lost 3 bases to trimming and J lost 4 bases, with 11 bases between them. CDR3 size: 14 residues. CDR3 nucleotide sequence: TGTGCCAGCAGCGGAGAGGGGGATTACAATGAGCAGTTCTTC. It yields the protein CASSGEGDYNEQFF. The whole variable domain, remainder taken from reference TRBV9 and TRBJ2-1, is DSGVTQTPKHLITATGQRVTLRCSPRSGDLSVYWYQQSLDQGLQFLIQYYNGEERAKGNILERFSAQQFPDLHSELNLSSLELGDSALYFCASSGEGDYNEQFFGPGTRLTVL.

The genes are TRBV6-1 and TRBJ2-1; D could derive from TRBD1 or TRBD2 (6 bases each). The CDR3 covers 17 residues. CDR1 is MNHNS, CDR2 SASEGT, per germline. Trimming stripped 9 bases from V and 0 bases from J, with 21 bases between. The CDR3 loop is CASEPRGGPYSYNEQFF. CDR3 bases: TGTGCCAGTGAACCGAGAGGGGGGCCCTACTCCTACAATGAGCAGTTCTTC.

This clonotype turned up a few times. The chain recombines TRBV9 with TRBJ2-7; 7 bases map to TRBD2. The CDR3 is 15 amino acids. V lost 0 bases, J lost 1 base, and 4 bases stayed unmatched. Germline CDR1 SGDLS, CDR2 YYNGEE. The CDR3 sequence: CASSVDAGVSYEQYF. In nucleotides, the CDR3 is TGTGCCAGCAGCGTAGATGCGGGAGTGTCCTACGAGCAGTACTTC.

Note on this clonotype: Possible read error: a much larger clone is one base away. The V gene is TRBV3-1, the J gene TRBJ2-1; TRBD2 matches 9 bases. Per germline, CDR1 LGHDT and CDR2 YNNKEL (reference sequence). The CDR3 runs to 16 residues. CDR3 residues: CTSSQEGGRARDEQFF. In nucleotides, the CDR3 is TGTACCAGCAGCCAAGAAGGCGGGAGGGCCAGGGATGAGCAGTTCTTC.

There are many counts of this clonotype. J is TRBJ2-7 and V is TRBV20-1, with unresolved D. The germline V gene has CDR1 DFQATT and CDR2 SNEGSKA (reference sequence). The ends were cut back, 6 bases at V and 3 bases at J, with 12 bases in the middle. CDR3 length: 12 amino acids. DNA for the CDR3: TGCAGTGCCCCCCGACCGGGCTACGAGCAGTACTTC. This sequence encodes CSAPRPGYEQYF.

Written as DNA, the CDR3 is TGTGCCGCCCTGGGAACAAATGGCTACACCTTC. This sequence encodes CAALGTNGYTF. The chain uses TRBV19 and TRBJ1-2; no definite D call. The CDR3 is 11 residues long. Trimming cost V 11 bases and J 6 bases, with 13 bases left between them. From germline, CDR1 is LNHDA and CDR2 SQIVND (reference sequence).

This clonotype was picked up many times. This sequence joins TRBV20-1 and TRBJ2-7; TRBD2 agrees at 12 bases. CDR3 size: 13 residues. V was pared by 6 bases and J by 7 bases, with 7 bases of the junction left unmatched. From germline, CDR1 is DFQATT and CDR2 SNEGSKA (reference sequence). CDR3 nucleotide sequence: TGCAGTGCCCGACTAGCGGGAGTGGGTGAGCAGTACTTC. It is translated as CSARLAGVGEQYF.

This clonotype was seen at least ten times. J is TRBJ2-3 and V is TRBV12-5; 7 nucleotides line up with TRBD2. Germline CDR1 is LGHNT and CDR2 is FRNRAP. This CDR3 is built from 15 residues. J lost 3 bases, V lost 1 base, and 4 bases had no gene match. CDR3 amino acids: CASGLDGGTTDTQYF. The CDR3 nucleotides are TGTGCTAGTGGTTTGGACGGGGGGACGACAGATACGCAGTATTTT.

DNA for the CDR3: TGCGCCAGCAGCCAATCTCCCGGGGGGCTTTATCAGCCCCAGCATTTT. This gives the protein CASSQSPGGLYQPQHF. The V call is TRBV4-1, the J call TRBJ1-5; D may be TRBD1 (6 bases). The CDR3 has 16 amino acids. The germline V gene has CDR1 MGHRA and CDR2 YSYEKL. V was shortened by 2 bases and J by 5 bases, with 16 bases between the two germline ends.

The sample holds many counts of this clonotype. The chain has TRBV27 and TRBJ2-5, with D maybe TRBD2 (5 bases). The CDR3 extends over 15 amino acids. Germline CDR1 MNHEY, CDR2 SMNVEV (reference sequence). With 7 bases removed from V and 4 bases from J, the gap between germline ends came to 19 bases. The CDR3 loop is CASTETDRAGETQYF. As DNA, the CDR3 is TGTGCCAGCACCGAAACCGACCGGGCGGGAGAGACCCAGTACTTC.

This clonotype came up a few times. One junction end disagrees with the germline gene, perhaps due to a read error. The CDR3 DNA reads as TGCAGCGTCGAAAAGAACGCTGAAGCTTTCTTT. Encoded protein: CSVEKNAEAFF. This chain connects TRBV29-1 to TRBJ1-1; D is uncertain. Germline CDR1 is SQVTM and CDR2 is ANQGSEA. The CDR3 contains 11 residues.

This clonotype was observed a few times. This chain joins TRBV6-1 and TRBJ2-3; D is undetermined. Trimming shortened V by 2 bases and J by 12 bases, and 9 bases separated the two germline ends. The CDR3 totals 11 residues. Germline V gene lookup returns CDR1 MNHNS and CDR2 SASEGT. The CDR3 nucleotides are TGTGCCAGCAGTGAAAGAGCCGGTCAGTATTTT. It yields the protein CASSERAGQYF.

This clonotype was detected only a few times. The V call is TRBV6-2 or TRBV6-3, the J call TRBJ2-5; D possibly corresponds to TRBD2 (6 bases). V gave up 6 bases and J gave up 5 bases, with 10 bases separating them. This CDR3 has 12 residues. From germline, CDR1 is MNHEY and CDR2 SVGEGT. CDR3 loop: CASRRDWETQYF. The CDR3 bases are TGTGCCAGCAGGCGGGACTGGGAGACCCAGTACTTC.

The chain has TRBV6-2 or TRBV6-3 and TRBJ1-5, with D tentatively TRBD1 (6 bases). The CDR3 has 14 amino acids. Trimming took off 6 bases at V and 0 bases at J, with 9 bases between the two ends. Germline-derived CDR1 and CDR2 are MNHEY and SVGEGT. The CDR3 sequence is CASRLGGSNQPQHF. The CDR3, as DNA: TGTGCCAGCAGACTAGGGGGTAGCAATCAGCCCCAGCATTTT.

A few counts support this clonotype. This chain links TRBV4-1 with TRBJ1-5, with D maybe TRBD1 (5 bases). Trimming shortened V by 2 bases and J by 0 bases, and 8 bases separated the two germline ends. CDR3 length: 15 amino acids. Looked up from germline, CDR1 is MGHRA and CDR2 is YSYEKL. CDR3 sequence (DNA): TGCGCCAGCAGCCAAAGTCAGGGTAGCAATCAGCCCCAGCATTTT. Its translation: CASSQSQGSNQPQHF.

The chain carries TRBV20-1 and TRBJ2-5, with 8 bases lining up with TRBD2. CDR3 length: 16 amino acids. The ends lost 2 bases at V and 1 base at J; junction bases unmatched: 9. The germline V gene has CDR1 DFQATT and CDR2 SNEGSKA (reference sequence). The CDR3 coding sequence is TGCAGTGCTAGAACTTGGGGACTAGGGGCCCAAGAGACCCAGTACTTC. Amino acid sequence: CSARTWGLGAQETQYF.

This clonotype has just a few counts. CDR3 DNA: TGTGCCAGTAGTGCCCCGAACAGCATACAAGAGACCCAGTACTTC. Amino acids: CASSAPNSIQETQYF. This chain joins TRBV19 and TRBJ2-5; D unresolved. The length of the CDR3 is 15 residues. Germline CDR1 is LNHDA and CDR2 is SQIVND (reference sequence). V dropped 5 bases and J dropped 2 bases, with 15 bases sitting between them.

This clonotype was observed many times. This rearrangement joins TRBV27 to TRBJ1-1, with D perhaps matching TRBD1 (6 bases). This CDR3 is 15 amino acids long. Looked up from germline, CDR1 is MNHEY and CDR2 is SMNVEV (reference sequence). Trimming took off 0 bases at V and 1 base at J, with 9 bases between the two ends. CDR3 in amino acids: CASSLSNRANTEAFF. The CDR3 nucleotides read TGTGCCAGCAGTTTATCGAACAGGGCGAACACTGAAGCTTTCTTT.

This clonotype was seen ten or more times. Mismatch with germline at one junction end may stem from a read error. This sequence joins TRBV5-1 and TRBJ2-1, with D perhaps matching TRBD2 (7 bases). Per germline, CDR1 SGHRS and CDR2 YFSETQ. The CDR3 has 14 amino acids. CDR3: CASSLGGGYNEQFF. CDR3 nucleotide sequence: TGTGCCAGCAGTTTAGGGGGGGGGTACAATGAGCAGTTCTTC.

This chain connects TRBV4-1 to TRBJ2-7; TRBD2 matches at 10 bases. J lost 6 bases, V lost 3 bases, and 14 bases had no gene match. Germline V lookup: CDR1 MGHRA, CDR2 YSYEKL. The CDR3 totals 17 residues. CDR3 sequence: CASSQEGGASGSREQYF. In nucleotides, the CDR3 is TGCGCCAGCAGCCAGGAGGGCGGCGCTAGCGGGAGTCGCGAGCAGTACTTC.

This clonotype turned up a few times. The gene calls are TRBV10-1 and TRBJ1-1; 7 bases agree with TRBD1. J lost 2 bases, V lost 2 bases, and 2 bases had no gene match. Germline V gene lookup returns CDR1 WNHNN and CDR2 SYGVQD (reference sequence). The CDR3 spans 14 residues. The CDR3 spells CASSERTGNTEAFF. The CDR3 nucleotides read TGCGCCAGCAGTGAGAGGACAGGCAACACTGAAGCTTTCTTT.

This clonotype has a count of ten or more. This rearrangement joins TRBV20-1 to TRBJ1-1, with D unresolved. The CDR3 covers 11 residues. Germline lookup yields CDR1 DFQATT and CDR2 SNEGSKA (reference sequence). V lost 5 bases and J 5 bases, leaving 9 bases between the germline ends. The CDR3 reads CSAAGRTEAFF. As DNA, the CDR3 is TGCAGTGCTGCGGGGAGGACTGAAGCTTTCTTT.

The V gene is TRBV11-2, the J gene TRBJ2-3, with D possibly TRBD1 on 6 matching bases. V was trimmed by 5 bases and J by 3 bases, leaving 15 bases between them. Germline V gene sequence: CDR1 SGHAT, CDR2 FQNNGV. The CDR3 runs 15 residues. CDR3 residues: CASSPYHRVTDTQYF. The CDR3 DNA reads TGTGCCAGCAGCCCTTATCACAGGGTTACAGATACGCAGTATTTT.